The 10 T cell receptor beta chains listed next were all sequenced from one sample in a study of blood T cell repertoires in COVID-19. Repertoires were generated with immunoSEQ multiplex PCR, while TCRdb's copy carries only in-frame clones and drops some. This sample has fewer than 250,000 clones; roughly 80% occur once, and the top ten carry 6.9%. The specimen was peripheral blood. These TCRs come from a man aged 55-75 years with acute or convalescent COVID-19.

The chain recombines TRBV6-5 with TRBJ2-7, with a possible D match to TRBD2 (7 bases). Trimming stripped 2 bases from V and 4 bases from J, with 15 bases between. CDR3 length equals 15 residues. Germline-derived CDR1 and CDR2 are MNHEY and SVGAGI. Written as DNA, the CDR3 is TGTGCCAGCAGTTACGGGGCGGGGGCCACTTACGAGCAGTACTTC. Amino acids: CASSYGAGATYEQYF.

This chain joins TRBV6-5 and TRBJ1-6; D is perhaps TRBD1 (5 bases). Germline CDR1 reads MNHEY; CDR2 reads SVGAGI. V dropped 0 bases and J dropped 9 bases, with 15 bases sitting between them. The CDR3 has 16 amino acids. The CDR3 bases are TGTGCCAGCAGTTACTCTCGGGGGGGGAGCGGTTCACCCCTCCACTTT. Its protein product is CASSYSRGGSGSPLHF.

This chain uses TRBV13 with TRBJ2-1, with 7 nucleotides matching TRBD2. The trim removed 2 bases at V and 2 bases at J, leaving 3 bases unmatched. From germline, CDR1 is PRHDT and CDR2 FYEKMQ (reference sequence). This CDR3 region has 15 residues. The CDR3 DNA follows: TGTGCCAGCAGCTTAAACGGGAGGCCCTACAATGAGCAGTTCTTC. This translates into CASSLNGRPYNEQFF.

This rearrangement joins TRBV3-1 (or the pseudogene TRBV3-2) to TRBJ1-3; 12 bases line up with TRBD1. The CDR3 is made up of 20 amino acids. V trimming: 3 bases; J trimming: 0 bases; junction bases outside the gene matches: 12. Germline V gene sequence: CDR1 LGHDT, CDR2 YNNKEL (reference sequence). The CDR3 DNA reads as TGTGCCAGCAGCCATAGGGACAGGGGGCCGCCTGGGGGCTCTGGAAACACCATATATTTT. It specifies CASSHRDRGPPGGSGNTIYF.

The V and J genes are TRBV7-9 and TRBJ2-3; D uncertain. The V gene lost 5 bases and the J gene lost 0 bases, with 15 bases spanning the gap. Germline assignment: CDR1 SEHNR and CDR2 FQNEAQ (reference sequence). This CDR3 has 16 residues. CDR3 region: CASSPYSSASTDTQYF. CDR3 nucleotide sequence: TGTGCCAGCAGCCCGTACTCATCCGCAAGCACAGATACGCAGTATTTT.

The CDR3 loop reads CASSVVTGSHNEQFF. The CDR3 nucleotides read TGTGCCAGCAGCGTAGTTACAGGTTCGCACAATGAGCAGTTCTTC. The rearrangement uses TRBV9 and TRBJ2-1; the D gene is possibly TRBD1 (5 bases). CDR3 length: 15 residues. CDR1 and CDR2 from the germline V gene are SGDLS and YYNGEE. Trimming cost V 0 bases and J 5 bases, with 12 bases left between them.

The V call is TRBV19, the J call TRBJ1-2, with D unresolved. Trimming cost V 2 bases and J 4 bases, with 8 bases left between them. This CDR3 has 13 amino acids. Germline V gives CDR1 LNHDA, CDR2 SQIVND (reference sequence). CDR3 amino acids: CASSIPSVYGYTF. DNA of the CDR3: TGTGCCAGTAGTATACCATCGGTCTATGGCTACACCTTC.

The chain is built from TRBV5-1 and TRBJ2-5, with D tentatively TRBD2 (5 bases). CDR3 length: 16 residues. Germline assignment: CDR1 SGHRS and CDR2 YFSETQ. The ends were cut back, 5 bases at V and 2 bases at J, with 19 bases in the middle. This chain's CDR3 is CASSSGGPIGQETQYF. CDR3 nucleotide sequence: TGCGCCAGCAGTTCTGGCGGGCCCATAGGGCAAGAGACCCAGTACTTC.

The chain joins TRBV9 to TRBJ2-7; D is possibly TRBD2 (6 bases). V gave up 0 bases and J gave up 6 bases, with 16 bases separating them. The CDR3 runs 15 residues. Germline V CDR1 and CDR2: SGDLS, YYNGEE. The CDR3 DNA reads as TGTGCCAGCAGCGTAGTGGAGGCTTCACTAGCCGAGCAGTACTTC. Translating gives CASSVVEASLAEQYF.

This chain links TRBV15 with TRBJ1-3; TRBD1 matches at 7 bases. Losses at the gene ends were 3 bases for V and 2 bases for J; bases not matched to a gene: 7. This CDR3 spans 16 amino acids. Germline values: CDR1 LNHNV, CDR2 YYDKDF (reference sequence). CDR3 in amino acids: CATSSSGTDPGNTIYF. CDR3 in DNA: TGTGCCACCAGCAGCTCCGGGACAGACCCTGGAAACACCATATATTTT.